A single sample gave rise to the 25 T cell receptor beta chains below, sequenced in a study of shared clonotypes between healthy human individuals. Naive CD8 cells, CD45RO-negative and positively selected for CCR7, excluded terminally differentiated effector memory CD45RA+ cells. Profiled with immunoSEQ multiplex PCR; TCRdb holds only in-frame clones, not every one. This sample has about 2.2 million clones, with 93% found just once. The sample comprised naive CD8+ T cells from PBMCs. The receptors shown here come from a man aged 18 to 30 in good health. Some clones in this sample may be carry-over from other donors' samples.

The chain combines TRBV12-2 with TRBJ1-2; TRBD1 is the table's D call and was not checked against the DNA. TRBV12-2 is tagged as a pseudogene. The CDR3 consists of 15 residues. CDR3 in amino acids: CASRLAWDRGQGYTF. The CDR3 DNA is TGTGCAAGTCGCTTAGCCTGGGACAGGGGGCAAGGCTACACCTTC.

The chain couples TRBV2 to TRBJ2-3; D possibly corresponds to TRBD2 (8 bases). Germline lookup yields CDR1 SNHLY and CDR2 FYNNEI. V was pared by 1 base and J by 10 bases, with 21 bases between. The CDR3 totals 16 residues. The CDR3: CASSEVSTGGGPAQYF. The CDR3 DNA sequence: TGTGCCAGCAGTGAAGTGTCTACGGGAGGGGGCCCTGCGCAGTATTTT.

The chain is built from TRBV9 and TRBJ1-4; D perhaps matches TRBD1 (5 bases). The CDR3 contains 15 residues. The germline CDR1 and CDR2 sequences are SGDLS and YYNGEE. V lost 4 bases, J lost 5 bases, and 15 bases lay in between. The CDR3 DNA sequence: TGTGCCAGCAGCCCCGGGGCCTCACTGAATGAAAAACTGTTTTTT. It is translated as CASSPGASLNEKLFF.

To note about this clone: Other nucleotide sequences in the sample specify the same CDR3. The chain links TRBV27 to TRBJ2-7; 12 bases are shared with TRBD2. Germline V lookup: CDR1 MNHEY, CDR2 SMNVEV (reference sequence). The J segment lost 4 bases and the V segment lost 6 bases, leaving 4 bases of the junction unmatched. This CDR3 has 14 residues. The CDR3 protein is CASSPGTSGYEQYF. The CDR3 coding sequence is TGTGCCAGCAGCCCCGGGACTAGCGGGTACGAGCAGTACTTC.

The chain is built from TRBV30 and TRBJ2-1, with D hard to call. The CDR3 runs 14 residues. Germline V gene sequence: CDR1 GTSNPN, CDR2 SVGIG (reference sequence). V was pared by 4 bases and J by 8 bases, with 18 bases between. The CDR3 DNA sequence: TGTGCCTGGACCACCGGGTCGTGGGCCCATGAGCAGTTCTTC. Protein: CAWTTGSWAHEQFF.

This chain connects TRBV11-3 to TRBJ2-1; TRBD1 matches at 9 bases. The CDR3 has 15 residues. Germline-derived CDR1 and CDR2 are SGHNT and YENEEA. With 5 bases clipped from V and 8 bases from J, the junction kept 10 bases outside the gene matches. CDR3 residues: CASSPGQGAFYEQFF. For the CDR3, the DNA is TGTGCCAGCAGCCCGGGACAGGGCGCCTTCTATGAGCAGTTCTTC.

This chain uses TRBV11-3 with TRBJ2-1; D unclear. The germline V gene has CDR1 SGHNT and CDR2 YENEEA. This CDR3 is built from 15 residues. Deletions cut 1 base from V and 0 bases from J, with 7 bases between. The CDR3 region is CASSLGQNSYNEQFF. CDR3 nucleotide sequence: TGTGCCAGCAGCTTAGGACAAAACTCCTACAATGAGCAGTTCTTC.

As for this clone: This sample also contains other DNA sequences that code for the same CDR3. The chain combines TRBV27 with TRBJ2-7, with D possibly called TRBD1 or TRBD2 (5 bases each). Germline CDR1 is MNHEY and CDR2 is SMNVEV (reference sequence). The CDR3 contains 14 residues. V shed 2 bases and J shed 3 bases, with 11 bases lying between them. The CDR3, as DNA: TGTGCCAGCAGTTTAGGGGGAGCACTCTACGAGCAGTACTTC. Amino acid sequence: CASSLGGALYEQYF.

V gene TRBV9 combines with J gene TRBJ2-2; D may be TRBD1 (6 bases). V lost 4 bases and J 9 bases, leaving 16 bases between the germline ends. The CDR3 consists of 14 residues. The germline V gene encodes CDR1 SGDLS and CDR2 YYNGEE. The CDR3, as DNA: TGTGCCAGCAGCCGAGACAGGTTAAGTTGGGAGCTGTTTTTT. It is translated as CASSRDRLSWELFF.

The count of this clone is one. This chain uses TRBV7-6 with TRBJ2-3; TRBD1 or TRBD2 may be the D gene (5 bases each). V was pared by 5 bases and J by 4 bases, with 22 bases between. Germline lookup yields CDR1 SGHVS and CDR2 FNYEAQ. The CDR3 extends over 17 amino acids. The CDR3 DNA is TGTGCCAGCAGCCCGACCCGGGGCAGCGGTCCCCCAGATACGCAGTATTTT. Its translation: CASSPTRGSGPPDTQYF.

This sequence joins TRBV5-8 and TRBJ2-1; D uncertain. Germline V gene data show CDR1 as SGHTS and CDR2 as YDEGEE. With 4 bases removed from V and 8 bases from J, the gap between germline ends came to 10 bases. This CDR3 is built from 12 residues. The CDR3 region is CASSTQGHEQFF. The CDR3 DNA is TGTGCCAGCAGCACCCAAGGCCATGAGCAGTTCTTC.

This clone was counted once. The chain employs TRBV6-1 and TRBJ2-3; perhaps TRBD2 as D (6 bases). The CDR3 extends over 18 amino acids. V lost 4 bases and J lost 4, with 24 bases in between. Germline CDR1 MNHNS, CDR2 SASEGT. CDR3 protein: CASSGTIGRGKLSDTQYF. The CDR3, as DNA: TGTGCCAGCAGTGGAACCATAGGACGGGGGAAGCTGTCAGATACGCAGTATTTT.

This clone has only one observation. The chain joins TRBV4-1 to TRBJ2-1; 11 nucleotides agree with TRBD2. V was pared by 3 bases and J by 3 bases, with 10 bases of the junction left unmatched. This CDR3 comprises 18 residues. Germline assignment: CDR1 MGHRA and CDR2 YSYEKL. The CDR3 nucleotides are TGCGCCAGCAGCCATGAAATAGCGGGAGGGACCGTCTACAATGAGCAGTTCTTC. Its protein product is CASSHEIAGGTVYNEQFF.

The V gene is TRBV5-4, the J gene TRBJ1-1; D not certain. The germline CDR1 and CDR2 sequences are SGHNT and YYREEE (reference sequence). The CDR3 is 13 amino acids. V dropped 2 bases and J dropped 6 bases, with 11 bases sitting between them. CDR3 region: CASSLSRSPEAFF. CDR3 bases: TGTGCCAGCAGCTTAAGCAGGTCGCCTGAAGCTTTCTTT.

Points on this clone: The sample has other DNA sequences that encode this CDR3 too. The rearrangement uses TRBV9 and TRBJ2-7; 8 nucleotides match TRBD1. V shed 0 bases and J 7 bases; nucleotides not matched to a gene: 6. Germline values: CDR1 SGDLS, CDR2 YYNGEE. The CDR3 covers 14 residues. Written as DNA, the CDR3 is TGTGCCAGCAGCGTAGGGCAGGGGGCTTATGAGCAGTACTTC. Amino acids: CASSVGQGAYEQYF. Based on the CDR3 plus reference TRBV9 and TRBJ2-7, the full variable domain is DSGVTQTPKHLITATGQRVTLRCSPRSGDLSVYWYQQSLDQGLQFLIQYYNGEERAKGNILERFSAQQFPDLHSELNLSSLELGDSALYFCASSVGQGAYEQYFGPGTRLTVT.

This clone was picked up one time. The chain uses TRBV7-9 and TRBJ1-2; maybe TRBD1 (6 bases). Germline assignment: CDR1 SEHNR and CDR2 FQNEAQ (reference sequence). The CDR3 contains 14 residues. Trimming took off 4 bases at V and 1 base at J, with 10 bases between the two ends. CDR3 DNA sequence: TGTGCCAGCAGCTACGGACAGAGTAACTATGGCTACACCTTC. Translated: CASSYGQSNYGYTF.

This rearrangement joins TRBV4-1 to TRBJ2-7, with TRBD1 as a possible D gene (5 bases). The V gene's germline CDR1 is MGHRA and CDR2 YSYEKL. Trimming shortened V by 2 bases and J by 6 bases, and 8 bases separated the two germline ends. This CDR3 is built from 12 residues. CDR3 region: CASSQYRGEQYF. The CDR3 nucleotides are TGCGCCAGCAGCCAATATAGGGGCGAGCAGTACTTC.

V is TRBV27 and J is TRBJ2-1; no reliable D call. The CDR3 extends over 12 amino acids. Trimming took 3 bases from V and 5 from J, leaving 5 bases between them. Per the germline V gene, CDR1 is MNHEY and CDR2 is SMNVEV (reference sequence). CDR3 sequence reads: CASSFSNNEQFF. The CDR3 region has the DNA TGTGCCAGCAGTTTTTCGAACAATGAGCAGTTCTTC.

The sample holds one count of this clone. This rearrangement joins TRBV19 to TRBJ2-2; 10 bases are a match to TRBD1. Germline CDR1 reads LNHDA; CDR2 reads SQIVND (reference sequence). The V gene end was trimmed by 10 bases and the J gene end by 2 bases; junction bases not matched to a gene: 1. This CDR3 region has 13 residues. The CDR3: CAKTGGNTGELFF. CDR3 nucleotide sequence: TGTGCCAAGACAGGGGGCAACACCGGGGAGCTGTTTTTT.

Details on this clone: Distinct nucleotide sequences in the sample also encode this CDR3. This chain uses TRBV28 with TRBJ2-5; the match to TRBD2 covers 7 bases. The V and J ends lost 3 bases and 4 bases, in that order; junction bases with no gene match: 5. The CDR3 covers 14 residues. Germline V gene data show CDR1 as MDHEN and CDR2 as SYDVKM. CDR3 sequence: CASSLGGEGETQYF. The CDR3 region has the DNA TGTGCCAGCAGTTTGGGGGGGGAGGGAGAGACCCAGTACTTC. Complete variable domain (other parts from reference TRBV28 and TRBJ2-5): DVKVTQSSRYLVKRTGEKVFLECVQDMDHENMFWYRQDPGLGLRLIYFSYDVKMKEKGDIPEGYSVSREKKERFSLILESASTNQTSMYLCASSLGGEGETQYFGPGTRLLVL.

V is TRBV25-1 and J is TRBJ2-7; D gene uncertain. V lost 7 bases to trimming and J lost 7 bases, with 5 bases between them. Germline CDR1 and CDR2: MGHDK and SYGVNS. The CDR3 contains 9 residues. CDR3 residues: CASNREQYF. The CDR3 DNA follows: TGTGCCAGCAACAGAGAGCAGTACTTC.

This chain connects TRBV11-2 to TRBJ1-1; D is perhaps TRBD1 (6 bases). The CDR3 contains 15 residues. The V end was cut by 5 bases, the J end by 0 bases, with 13 bases between. Germline V gene data show CDR1 as SGHAT and CDR2 as FQNNGV. The CDR3, as DNA: TGTGCCAGCAGCCCCCGGGACAACTTGAACACTGAAGCTTTCTTT. Encoded protein: CASSPRDNLNTEAFF.

As for this clone: Other DNA sequences of this sample code for an identical CDR3. The chain couples TRBV6-5 to TRBJ2-6; D call uncertain. Germline assignment: CDR1 MNHEY and CDR2 SVGAGI. The V and J ends lost 2 bases and 0 bases respectively, with 5 bases between them. CDR3 length equals 15 residues. In DNA, the CDR3 is TGTGCCAGCAGTTACGGTCCCTCTGGGGCCAACGTCCTGACTTTC. As protein: CASSYGPSGANVLTF.

V and J are TRBV4-3 and TRBJ2-7; D is possibly TRBD1 (6 bases). Per the germline V gene, CDR1 is LGHNA and CDR2 is YSLEER. The CDR3 is 16 amino acids. With 0 bases removed from V and 2 bases from J, the gap between germline ends came to 14 bases. DNA of the CDR3: TGCGCCAGCAGCCAAGAAACCGGGCACAGGGCCTACGAGCAGTACTTC. It encodes CASSQETGHRAYEQYF.

The chain couples TRBV5-1 to TRBJ2-6, with D uncertain. Germline V CDR1 and CDR2: SGHRS, YFSETQ. Deletions cut 4 bases from V and 1 base from J, with 12 bases between. The CDR3 has 16 residues. The CDR3 loop reads CASSQLSGSGANVLTF. CDR3 nucleotides: TGCGCCAGCAGCCAGCTTTCCGGTTCTGGGGCCAACGTCCTGACTTTC.